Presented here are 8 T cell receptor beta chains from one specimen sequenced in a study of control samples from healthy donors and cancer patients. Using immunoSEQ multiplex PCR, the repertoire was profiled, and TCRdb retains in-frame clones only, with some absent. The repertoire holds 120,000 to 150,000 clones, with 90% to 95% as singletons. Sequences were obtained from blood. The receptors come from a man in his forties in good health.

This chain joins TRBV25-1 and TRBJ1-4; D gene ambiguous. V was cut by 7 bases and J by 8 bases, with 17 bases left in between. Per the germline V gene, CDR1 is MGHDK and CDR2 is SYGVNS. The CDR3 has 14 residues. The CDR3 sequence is CASKTTVLGEKLFF. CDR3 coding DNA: TGTGCCAGCAAGACGACGGTTTTAGGGGAAAAACTGTTTTTT.

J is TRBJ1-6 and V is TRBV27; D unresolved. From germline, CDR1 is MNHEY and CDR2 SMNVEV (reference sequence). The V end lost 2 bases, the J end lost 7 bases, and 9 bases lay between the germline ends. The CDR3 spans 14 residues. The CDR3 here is CASSLGGLNSPLHF. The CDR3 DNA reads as TGTGCCAGCAGTTTAGGAGGTTTGAATTCACCCCTCCACTTT.

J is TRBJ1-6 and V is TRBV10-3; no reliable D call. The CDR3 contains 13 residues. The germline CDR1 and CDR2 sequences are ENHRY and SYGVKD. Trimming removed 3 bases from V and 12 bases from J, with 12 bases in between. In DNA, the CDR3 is TGTGCCATCAGTGATGGCGGATCCCTACCCCTCCACTTT. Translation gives CAISDGGSLPLHF.

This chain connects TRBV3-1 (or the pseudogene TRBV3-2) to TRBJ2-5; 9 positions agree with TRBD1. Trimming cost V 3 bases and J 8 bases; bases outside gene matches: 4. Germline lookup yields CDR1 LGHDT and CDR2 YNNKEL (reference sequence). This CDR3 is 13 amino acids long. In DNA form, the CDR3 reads TGTGCCAGCAGCCAGGGGACAGGGATAACCCAGTACTTC. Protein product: CASSQGTGITQYF.

This CDR3 reads CASSHRTTYQETQYF. The CDR3 DNA reads TGTGCCAGCAGCCACCGGACAACGTACCAAGAGACCCAGTACTTC. This rearrangement joins TRBV14 to TRBJ2-5; D might be TRBD1 (5 bases). V dropped 3 bases and J dropped 0 bases, with 11 bases sitting between them. Germline assignment: CDR1 SGHDN and CDR2 FVKESK. The CDR3 extends over 15 amino acids.

The CDR3, as DNA: TGTGCCAGCAGTTACTCGAGGGACAACACAGATACGCAGTATTTT. Its protein product is CASSYSRDNTDTQYF. The V call is TRBV6-5, the J call TRBJ2-3; tentatively, D is TRBD1 (6 bases). Germline V gives CDR1 MNHEY, CDR2 SVGAGI. V was trimmed by 0 bases and J by 2 bases, leaving 9 bases between them. The CDR3 is made up of 15 amino acids.

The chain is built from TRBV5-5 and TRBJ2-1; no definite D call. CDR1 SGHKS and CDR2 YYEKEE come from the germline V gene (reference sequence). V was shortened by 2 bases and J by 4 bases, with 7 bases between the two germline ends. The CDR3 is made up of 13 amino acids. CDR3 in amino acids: CASSLGGYNEQFF. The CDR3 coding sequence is TGTGCCAGCAGCTTAGGCGGTTACAATGAGCAGTTCTTC.

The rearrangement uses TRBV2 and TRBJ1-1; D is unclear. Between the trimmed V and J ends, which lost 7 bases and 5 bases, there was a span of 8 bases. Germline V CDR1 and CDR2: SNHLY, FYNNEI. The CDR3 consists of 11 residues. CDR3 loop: CASIGETEAFF. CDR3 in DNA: TGTGCCAGCATCGGGGAGACTGAAGCTTTCTTT. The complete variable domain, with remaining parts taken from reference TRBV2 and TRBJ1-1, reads EPEVTQTPSHQVTQMGQEVILRCVPISNHLYFYWYRQILGQKVEFLVSFYNNEISEKSEIFDDQFSVERPDGSNFTLKIRSTKLEDSAMYFCASIGETEAFFGQGTRLTVV.